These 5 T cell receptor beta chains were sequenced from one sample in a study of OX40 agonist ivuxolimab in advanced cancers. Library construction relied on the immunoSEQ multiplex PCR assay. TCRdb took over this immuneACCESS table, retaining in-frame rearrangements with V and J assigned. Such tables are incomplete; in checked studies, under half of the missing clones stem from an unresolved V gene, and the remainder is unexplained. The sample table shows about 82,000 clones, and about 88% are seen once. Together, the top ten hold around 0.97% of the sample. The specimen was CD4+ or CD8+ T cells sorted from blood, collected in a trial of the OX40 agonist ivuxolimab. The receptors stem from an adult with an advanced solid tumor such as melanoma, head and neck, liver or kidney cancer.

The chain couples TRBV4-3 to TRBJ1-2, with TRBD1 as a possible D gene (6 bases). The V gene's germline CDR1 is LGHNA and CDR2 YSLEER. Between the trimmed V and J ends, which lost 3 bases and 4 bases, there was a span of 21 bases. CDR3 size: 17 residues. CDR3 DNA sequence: TGCGCCAGCAGCCAGGCCCGCTCTTGGACAGAGGGCTATGGCTACACCTTC. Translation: CASSQARSWTEGYGYTF.

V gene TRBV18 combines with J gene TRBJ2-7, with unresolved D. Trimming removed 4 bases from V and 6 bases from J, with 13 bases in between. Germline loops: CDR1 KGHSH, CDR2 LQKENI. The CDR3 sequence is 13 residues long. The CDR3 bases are TGTGCCAGCTCACAGGTCAGCGCTAGCGAGCAGTACTTC. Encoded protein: CASSQVSASEQYF.

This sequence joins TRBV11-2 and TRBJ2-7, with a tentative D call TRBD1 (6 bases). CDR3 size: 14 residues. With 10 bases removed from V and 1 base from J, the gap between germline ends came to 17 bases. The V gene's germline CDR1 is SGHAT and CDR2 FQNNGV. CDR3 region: CATKTRDTSYEQYF. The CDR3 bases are TGTGCCACCAAGACCCGGGACACTTCCTACGAGCAGTACTTC.

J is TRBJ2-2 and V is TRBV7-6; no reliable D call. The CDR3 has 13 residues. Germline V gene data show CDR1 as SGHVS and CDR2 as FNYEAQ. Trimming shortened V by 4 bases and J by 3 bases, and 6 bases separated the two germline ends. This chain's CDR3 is CASSYVDTGELFF. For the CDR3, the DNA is TGTGCCAGCAGCTACGTTGACACCGGGGAGCTGTTTTTT.

The CDR3 loop reads CASSFGDRERKLFF. CDR3 nucleotides: TGTGCCAGCAGCTTCGGAGACAGGGAACGGAAACTGTTTTTT. The chain links TRBV7-9 to TRBJ1-4, with 7 bases matching TRBD1. V shed 3 bases, J shed 11 bases, and the junction held 9 bases outside the gene matches. The CDR3 sequence is 14 residues long. Germline V gene data show CDR1 as SEHNR and CDR2 as FQNEAQ (reference sequence).